This TCR beta chain was obtained from a study of T-cell memory formation after mild COVID-19. Findings of the study overall: Clones shrinking from day 15 to 85 showed even CD4/CD8 mixes; later expanders tilted CD4+.

V shed 4 bases and J shed 5 bases, with 10 bases lying between them. Germline assignment: CDR1 MNHEY and CDR2 SMNVEV (reference sequence). The CDR3 length is 13 residues. 5'RACE, which relied on constant-segment primers, yielded TCR alpha and TCR beta cDNA libraries carrying sample barcodes and UMIs. TCRdb re-analysed the 5' RACE reads in MiXCR, keeping a single row per CDR3 protein. The table includes approximately 480,000 distinct CDR3 sequences, roughly 20% detected once. About this clonotype itself: Its antigen is as yet unknown.

This TCR derives from an adult woman who had mild COVID-19 (a few samples of this study predate the infection). Cell type and time point are not known. The sample was PBMCs or a T cell subset sorted from them (not recorded which). J is TRBJ2-3 and V is TRBV27; D remains unclear. This CDR3 reads CASSSLLEDTQYF. The CDR3 DNA follows: TGTGCCAGCAGTTCCCTATTGGAAGATACGCAGTATTTT.